The 17 T cell receptor beta chains below all came from one sample that was sequenced in a study of T-cell reconstitution after alpha-beta-depleted transplantation in children (TCRdb year 2016). The protocol used for the library was PCR. TCRdb names Illumina HiSeq 2500 as the instrument used. To normalize quantification of the TCRbeta repertoire, the TCR libraries were built with molecular barcoding that relied on unique molecular identifiers. Starting from the raw public reads, TCRdb applied fastp trimming at Q25, assembled clones with MiXCR and retained in-frame beta chains. Every distinct CDR3 protein forms one entry, paired with its most common genes and DNA. Here the sample has under 400,000 distinct CDR3 sequences; approximately 20% occur a single time. Clones ranked in the top ten supply roughly 9.8% of the sample. This sample's treatment or condition label indicates: allogeneic hematopoietic cell transplantation with graft depleted of TCRalphabeta T cells and CD19 B cells.

Here the sequenced sample was PBMCs, mostly from graft donor cells, taken 180 days after TCRalphabeta/CD19-depleted stem cell transplant. The receptors here all came from a male patient between 5 and 17 years old who had a stem cell transplant for acute lymphoblastic leukemia, so the T cells may come from the graft donor.

Remarks on this clonotype: Compared with germline, one end of the junction differs, possibly owing to a read error. The gene calls are TRBV15 and TRBJ2-7; no definite D call. The CDR3 sequence is 13 residues long. Germline CDR1 LNHNV, CDR2 YYDKDF (reference sequence). CDR3 loop: CATSRDTFYEQYF. The DNA of the CDR3 is TGTGCCACCAGCCGAGACACCTTCTACGAGCAGTACTTC.

The chain couples TRBV12-3 or TRBV12-4 to TRBJ2-7; D is undetermined. The CDR3 loop spans 13 amino acids. Deletions cut 7 bases from V and 6 bases from J, with 16 bases between. CDR3 region: CASTQTALSEQYF. Here the CDR3 DNA reads TGTGCCAGCACTCAAACGGCCCTTAGCGAGCAGTACTTC.

This clonotype has a count of ten or more. V gene TRBV12-3 or TRBV12-4 combines with J gene TRBJ2-7; possibly TRBD1 or TRBD2 for D (6 bases each). The CDR3 consists of 15 residues. V lost 2 bases and J lost 0, with 11 bases in between. The CDR3 DNA reads as TGTGCCAGCAGTTTAAGGGGGGCTAGCTCCTACGAGCAGTACTTC. Translation gives CASSLRGASSYEQYF.

The table lists this clonotype with a few counts. This chain connects TRBV5-1 to TRBJ2-2; TRBD2 agrees at 7 bases. The germline V gene has CDR1 SGHRS and CDR2 YFSETQ. There are 16 residues in the CDR3. The J segment lost 0 bases and the V segment lost 4 bases, leaving 6 bases of the junction unmatched. CDR3: CASSLRGVPNTGELFF. The CDR3 DNA is TGCGCCAGCAGCCTACGGGGGGTGCCGAACACCGGGGAGCTGTTTTTT. The full variable domain, its missing parts supplied by reference TRBV5-1 and TRBJ2-2, is KAGVTQTPRYLIKTRGQQVTLSCSPISGHRSVSWYQQTPGQGLQFLFEYFSETQRNKGNFPGRFSGRQFSNSRSEMNVSTLELGDSALYLCASSLRGVPNTGELFFGEGSRLTVL.

The chain carries TRBV27 and TRBJ1-5; D call uncertain. Trimming shortened V by 0 bases and J by 9 bases, and 9 bases separated the two germline ends. The CDR3 has 13 residues. Germline assignment: CDR1 MNHEY and CDR2 SMNVEV (reference sequence). The CDR3 DNA sequence: TGTGCCAGCAGTTTATCCCTCGGGTGGCCCCAGCATTTT. Encoded protein: CASSLSLGWPQHF.

The chain recombines TRBV7-9 with TRBJ2-7; D remains ambiguous. Germline V lookup: CDR1 SEHNR, CDR2 FQNEAQ (reference sequence). The CDR3 is 14 amino acids. The V end lost 3 bases, the J end lost 0 bases, and 9 bases lay between the germline ends. CDR3 residues: CASSLYVASYEQYF. The CDR3 nucleotides are TGTGCCAGCAGCTTGTACGTGGCCTCCTACGAGCAGTACTTC. The entire variable domain, with the rest obtained from reference TRBV7-9 and TRBJ2-7, is as follows: DTGVSQNPRHKITKRGQNVTFRCDPISEHNRLYWYRQTLGQGPEFLTYFQNEAQLEKSRLLSDRFSAERPKGSFSTLEIQRTEQGDSAMYLCASSLYVASYEQYFGPGTRLTVT.

The count of this clonotype is one. A much more abundant neighbour one base away suggests this may be a read error. The chain employs TRBV2 and TRBJ1-5, with 10 bases matching TRBD1. The germline CDR1 and CDR2 sequences are SNHLY and FYNNEI. V gave up 5 bases and J gave up 3 bases; unmatched junction bases: 4. CDR3 length: 15 amino acids. The CDR3 DNA reads as TGTGCCAGCAGTCGGGACAGGGGTACCAATCAGCCCCAGCATTTT. Its protein product is CASSRDRGTNQPQHF.

The table lists this clonotype with a few counts. The genes are TRBV7-2 and TRBJ2-7; tentatively, D is TRBD1 or TRBD2 (5 bases each). The V end lost 4 bases, the J end lost 3 bases, and 13 bases lay between the germline ends. Germline values: CDR1 SGHTA, CDR2 FQGNSA. The CDR3 runs 14 residues. CDR3 coding DNA: TGTGCCAGCAGCTCGGGACGGGGTGGCTACGAGCAGTACTTC. It encodes CASSSGRGGYEQYF. Together with reference TRBV7-2 and TRBJ2-7, the CDR3 gives the full variable domain: GAGVSQSPSNKVTEKGKDVELRCDPISGHTALYWYRQSLGQGLEFLIYFQGNSAPDKSGLPSDRFSAERTGGSVSTLTIQRTQQEDSAVYLCASSSGRGGYEQYFGPGTRLTVT.

This clonotype was seen a handful of times. CDR3 amino acids: CASSLSGTKGYNEQFF. CDR3 bases: TGTGCCAGCAGTCTTTCAGGGACGAAAGGCTACAATGAGCAGTTCTTC. The chain uses TRBV6-1 and TRBJ2-1; the D call may be TRBD1 or TRBD2 (5 bases each). V gave up 5 bases and J gave up 3 bases, with 17 bases separating them. The CDR3 has 16 residues. Germline V gene lookup returns CDR1 MNHNS and CDR2 SASEGT.

The chain combines TRBV20-1 with TRBJ1-2, with 9 bases matching TRBD1. Trimming took 6 bases from V and 7 from J; bases not matched to a gene: 12. The length of the CDR3 is 14 residues. Germline V lookup: CDR1 DFQATT, CDR2 SNEGSKA (reference sequence). The CDR3 DNA reads as TGCAGTGCGACCTCGTCCGGGACAGGGCTTGGCTACACCTTC. Protein: CSATSSGTGLGYTF.

V usage is TRBV24-1 and J usage is TRBJ2-1, with 9 bases that match TRBD1. The CDR3 contains 16 residues. Germline CDR1 is KGHDR and CDR2 is SFDVKD. The junction had 10 bases not matched to a gene; V was cut back by 4 bases and J by 7 bases. This CDR3 is CATSDRTGGATNEQFF. In DNA, the CDR3 is TGTGCCACCAGTGACCGTACAGGGGGCGCGACAAATGAGCAGTTCTTC.

The rearrangement uses TRBV12-3 or TRBV12-4 and TRBJ1-1; tentative D call: TRBD1 (6 bases). The V gene lost 3 bases and the J gene lost 2 bases, with 13 bases spanning the gap. CDR3 length equals 15 residues. In DNA, the CDR3 is TGTGCCAGCAGTTTGGGTGGGGGCATAAACACTGAAGCTTTCTTT. Encoded protein: CASSLGGGINTEAFF.

This clonotype was seen many times. This chain links TRBV10-3 with TRBJ2-7; 8 nucleotides match TRBD2. V was clipped by 4 bases and J by 2 bases; unmatched bases: 4. The CDR3 contains 14 residues. Germline assignment: CDR1 ENHRY and CDR2 SYGVKD. CDR3 in amino acids: CAISAASGPYEQYF. The CDR3 DNA sequence: TGTGCCATCAGTGCGGCTAGCGGGCCCTACGAGCAGTACTTC.

This clonotype was observed a few times. The chain is built from TRBV12-3 or TRBV12-4 and TRBJ2-5; D could derive from TRBD1 or TRBD2 (6 bases each). This CDR3 contains 13 residues. V was shortened by 3 bases and J by 7 bases, with 12 bases between the two germline ends. CDR3 sequence (DNA): TGTGCCAGCAGTTTTAGGGGGGCGGGGACCCAGTACTTC. It codes for CASSFRGAGTQYF.

This clonotype appeared a few times. The chain is built from TRBV7-9 and TRBJ2-2, with a possible D match to TRBD2 (5 bases). The CDR3 totals 11 residues. Germline V gene lookup returns CDR1 SEHNR and CDR2 FQNEAQ (reference sequence). CDR3 loop: CLPEGERELFF. DNA of the CDR3: TGTTTGCCAGAGGGCGAAAGGGAGCTGTTTTTT.

V usage is TRBV3-1 and J usage is TRBJ2-3; TRBD1 or TRBD2 may be the D gene (5 bases each). CDR3 size: 14 residues. From germline, CDR1 is LGHDT and CDR2 YNNKEL (reference sequence). Trimming took off 4 bases at V and 1 base at J, with 9 bases between the two ends. The CDR3, as DNA: TGTGCCAGCAGCCTGGGACCTCGCACAGATACGCAGTATTTT. Its protein is CASSLGPRTDTQYF.

This clonotype was counted once. The chain joins TRBV4-1 to TRBJ1-3; unclear D gene. Trimming stripped 0 bases from V and 4 bases from J, with 10 bases between. The CDR3 runs 15 residues. Germline V gene data show CDR1 as MGHRA and CDR2 as YSYEKL. CDR3 amino acids: CASSQDKTGGNTIYF. In DNA form, the CDR3 reads TGCGCCAGCAGCCAAGATAAGACGGGGGGAAACACCATATATTTT.